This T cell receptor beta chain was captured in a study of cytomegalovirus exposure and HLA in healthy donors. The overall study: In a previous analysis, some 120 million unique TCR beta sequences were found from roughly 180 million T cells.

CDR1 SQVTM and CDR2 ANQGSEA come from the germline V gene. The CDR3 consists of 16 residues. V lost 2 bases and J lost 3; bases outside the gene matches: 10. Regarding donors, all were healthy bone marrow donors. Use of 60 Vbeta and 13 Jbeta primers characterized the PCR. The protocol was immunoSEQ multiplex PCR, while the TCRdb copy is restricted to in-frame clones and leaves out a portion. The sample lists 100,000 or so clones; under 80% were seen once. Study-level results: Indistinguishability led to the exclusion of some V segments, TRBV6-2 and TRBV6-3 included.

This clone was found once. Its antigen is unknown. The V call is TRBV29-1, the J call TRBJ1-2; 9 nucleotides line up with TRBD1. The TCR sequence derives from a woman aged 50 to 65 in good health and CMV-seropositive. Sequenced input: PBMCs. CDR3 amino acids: CSVEPPDRGAYYGYTF. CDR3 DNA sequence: TGCAGCGTTGAACCACCAGACAGGGGGGCTTACTATGGCTACACCTTC.